This T cell receptor beta chain was recovered during a study of CD8+ T cells in alopecia areata. At the level of the study: Tofacitinib lasted 6 to 18 months, then 6 months off drug. Study-wide results and limits: Higher clonality than in normal scalp was seen in lesional scalp, especially alopecia totalis/universalis. TCRs were shared less clearly across patients than in mice, possibly for HLA-related reasons. Scalp sample sequencing also detects resident alphabeta T cells of normal skin.

It was cDNA, reverse transcribed from extracted RNA, that served as the sequencing template. Sequencing was performed with immunoSEQ multiplex PCR; in TCRdb, only in-frame clones are kept and a portion is missing. In the table there are some 130,000 clones, 45% to 50% of which are singletons. V gave up 7 bases and J gave up 1 base, with 18 bases separating them. Germline V CDR1 and CDR2: SEHNR, FQNEAQ (reference sequence). This CDR3 has 16 amino acids. About this clone itself: Its antigen is not identified.

This sequence originates from a human donor with alopecia areata. V and J are TRBV7-9 and TRBJ2-3; D remains ambiguous. This material consisted of CD8+ T cells sorted from blood, taken at week 0. The CDR3 coding sequence is TGTGCCAGCAACCCGATAGGTCCGGGTCGCACAGATACGCAGTATTTT. Amino acids: CASNPIGPGRTDTQYF.